The rows below give T cell receptor beta chains drawn from one sample of a study of cytomegalovirus exposure and HLA in healthy donors. Data came from immunoSEQ multiplex PCR; TCRdb stores just in-frame clones and leaves some out. The sample contains around 200,000 clones, almost 70% of which appear only once. Sequencing was carried out using PBMCs. All receptors come from a man aged 35 to 55 in good health and CMV-seropositive. CDR3s include the opening cysteine and the closing phenylalanine or tryptophan. D genes are given only for firm matches. Clone sizes are given selectively: once, few, many, or a class where the clone is expanded.

J gene	clone size	V gene	D gene	CDR3 DNA	CDR3 protein
TRBJ2-1	-	TRBV10-1	-	TGCGCCAGCAGTGATGCAGGGGTCCCTAATGAGCAGTTCTTC	CASSDAGVPNEQFF
TRBJ2-2	-	TRBV2	TRBD1	TGTGCCAGCCTACGGGACAGCAACACCGGGGAGCTGTTTTTT	CASLRDSNTGELFF
TRBJ2-7	few	TRBV6-6	-	TGTGCCAGCAGCGCCCGGGGTAAGCTTGGGTACGAGCAGTACTTC	CASSARGKLGYEQYF
TRBJ2-1	-	TRBV6-5	TRBD2	TGTGCCAGCAGTTACTCGTCTAGCGGGGGTTACAATGAGCAGTTCTTC	CASSYSSSGGYNEQFF
TRBJ2-3	-	TRBV27	-	TGTGCCAGCAGCCGTTACTCTAGCACAGATACGCAGTATTTT	CASSRYSSTDTQYF
TRBJ2-1	few	TRBV6-6	-	TGTGCCAGCAGTCCAAGACTGGCGAGCTCCTACAATGAGCAGTTCTTC	CASSPRLASSYNEQFF
TRBJ2-3	-	TRBV29-1	-	TGCAGCGTTAAGTCGGGTGCTAGCACAGATACGCAGTATTTT	CSVKSGASTDTQYF
TRBJ1-5	-	TRBV5-5	TRBD1	TGTGCCAGCAGCCTCCCCGGACAGGGAGGCAATCAGCCCCAGCATTTT	CASSLPGQGGNQPQHF
TRBJ2-1	-	TRBV6-5	-	TGTGCCAGCAGCAGGGGAAATGAGCAGTTCTTC	CASSRGNEQFF
TRBJ1-5	once	TRBV5-8	-	TGTGCCACCGGTCCCCAGCATTTT	CATGPQHF
TRBJ2-3	few	TRBV5-1	TRBD2	TGCGCCAGCAGCTTGGGTAGCGGGGAAGATACGCAGTATTTT	CASSLGSGEDTQYF
TRBJ1-2	-	TRBV7-9	-	TGTGCCAGCAGCTCCTCCGGGACTAACTATGGCTACACCTTC	CASSSSGTNYGYTF
TRBJ1-6	few	TRBV5-6	TRBD1	TGTGCCAGCAGGCTGACAGGGGGCTGGGAAAATTCACCCCTCCACTTT	CASRLTGGWENSPLHF
TRBJ1-5	few	TRBV5-6	TRBD1	TGTGCCAGCAGCTTGGGGACAGGGGCTAGCAATCAGCCCCAGCATTTT	CASSLGTGASNQPQHF
TRBJ2-2	-	TRBV5-6	-	TGTGCCAGCAGCTTAGGGGGGGGCGCCGGGGAGCTGTTTTTT	CASSLGGGAGELFF
TRBJ2-7	-	TRBV15	TRBD1	TGTGCCACCAGCAGGGACAGGGATCTTTACGAGCAGTACTTC	CATSRDRDLYEQYF
TRBJ2-7	-	TRBV5-6	-	TGTGCCAGCAGCTTAGACACAGGATCCTACGAGCAGTACTTC	CASSLDTGSYEQYF
TRBJ1-2	-	TRBV13	TRBD1	TGTGCCAGCAGCTTAGGGTCGGGACAGGGGGTCCCTAACTATGGCTACACCTTC	CASSLGSGQGVPNYGYTF
TRBJ1-6	-	TRBV28	-	TGTGCCAGCCTGGGGGTCCTAGGGGGTTCTAATTCACCCCTCCACTTT	CASLGVLGGSNSPLHF
TRBJ1-4	-	TRBV7-2	TRBD1	TGTGCCAGCAGCTCCACAGGGGGCAGATCAGAAAAACTGTTTTTT	CASSSTGGRSEKLFF
TRBJ1-2	-	TRBV5-1	-	TGCGCCAGCAGCCTCAGGGAGGGAATCTATGGCTACACCTTC	CASSLREGIYGYTF
TRBJ1-6	-	TRBV5-6	TRBD1	TGTGCCAGCAGCTTGTTCGACAGGGGACCCGATAATTCACCCCTCCACTTT	CASSLFDRGPDNSPLHF
TRBJ1-5	-	TRBV27	-	TGTGCCAGCAGTTTATTCGCAGGGGGCAATCAGCCCCAGCATTTT	CASSLFAGGNQPQHF
TRBJ1-1	-	TRBV2	TRBD1	TGTGCCAGCGGTACCGCCCCAGGACAGGTGAACACTGAAGCTTTCTTT	CASGTAPGQVNTEAFF
TRBJ2-1	-	TRBV9	TRBD1	TGTGCCAGCAGCGCATACAGGGGAAGTTACAATGAGCAGTTCTTC	CASSAYRGSYNEQFF
TRBJ1-1	few	TRBV12-5	-	TGTGCTAGTGGTTTGAGCTCGGTGGCTTTCTTT	CASGLSSVAFF
TRBJ1-1	few	TRBV2	TRBD1	TGTGCCAGCATTAACAGGGGGAACACTGAAGCTTTCTTT	CASINRGNTEAFF
TRBJ2-7	-	TRBV6-1	-	TGTGCCAGCAATACCGGGGGTTACGAGCAGTACTTC	CASNTGGYEQYF
TRBJ1-2	-	TRBV5-4	TRBD1	TGTGCCAGCAGGGGACAGGGCGCTAACTATGGCTACACCTTC	CASRGQGANYGYTF
TRBJ1-4	-	TRBV29-1	-	TGCAGCGTTGAAGCCCCGGGACACGGGCAGCCCGGGCAGGAAAAACTGTTTTTT	CSVEAPGHGQPGQEKLFF
TRBJ2-7	-	TRBV19	-	TGTGCCACTCCTCTGCTGGGCGATCACGAGCAGTACTTC	CATPLLGDHEQYF
TRBJ2-5	-	TRBV11-2	-	TGTGCCAGCAGCCCCAGAGAGACCCAGTACTTC	CASSPRETQYF
TRBJ2-5	-	TRBV29-1	TRBD1	TGCAGCGTCCGGGACAGGGTCGAGGAGACCCAGTACTTC	CSVRDRVEETQYF
TRBJ1-5	-	TRBV5-4	TRBD1	TGTGCCAGCAGACCGAAAAGACAGGGTGCCGGCAATCAGCCCCAGCATTTT	CASRPKRQGAGNQPQHF
TRBJ1-1	-	TRBV19	-	TGTGCCAGTACCATATTGGACAGCGGAAGTGAAGCTTTCTTT	CASTILDSGSEAFF
TRBJ1-5	-	TRBV19	TRBD1	TGTGCCAGTAGTCTGGACAGGGGGTATCAGCCCCAGCATTTT	CASSLDRGYQPQHF
TRBJ2-5	-	TRBV5-1	TRBD2	TGCGCCAGCAGCTTCGTGGCGGAGCGGGGACCAAGGGGCGGGGGGACCCAGTACTTC	CASSFVAERGPRGGGTQYF
TRBJ2-7	once	TRBV11-2	TRBD1	TGTGCCAGCAGCTGGGTGGACAGGGGAACCGCCAACGAGCAGTACTTC	CASSWVDRGTANEQYF
TRBJ2-2	-	TRBV7-2	TRBD1	TGTGCCAGCAGCCGGGACAGGGGGCGCACCGGGGAGCTGTTTTTT	CASSRDRGRTGELFF
TRBJ2-7	-	TRBV5-6	TRBD1	TGTGCCAGCAGTACAGGGGGCTACTCCTACGAGCAGTACTTC	CASSTGGYSYEQYF
TRBJ2-2	few	TRBV5-1	-	TGCGCCAGCAAGACGGCAGGGGGAGGCACCGGGGAGCTGTTTTTT	CASKTAGGGTGELFF
TRBJ2-1	-	TRBV6-5	-	TGTGCCAGCAGTTACTCGAAAGCGGGCAATGAGCAGTTCTTC	CASSYSKAGNEQFF
TRBJ2-7	-	TRBV6-1	TRBD2	TGTGCCAGCAGTACGGGGGGATACGAGCAGTACTTC	CASSTGGYEQYF
TRBJ2-5	few	TRBV19	TRBD1	TGTGCCAGTAGTATTTCGGGACAGGGGGCTCATGAGACCCAGTACTTC	CASSISGQGAHETQYF
TRBJ2-3	-	TRBV14	TRBD2	TGTGCCAGCAGCCATACGGGACCAGCGGGGGATACGCAGTATTTT	CASSHTGPAGDTQYF
TRBJ2-7	-	TRBV4-1	TRBD1	TGCGCCAGCAGCCAAGCGGACAGGGCCGACGAGCAGTACTTC	CASSQADRADEQYF
TRBJ2-3	-	TRBV6-1	-	TGTGCCAGCAGTACGACGACTAGCACAGATACGCAGTATTTT	CASSTTTSTDTQYF
TRBJ1-2	-	TRBV11-1	TRBD1	TGTGCCAGCAGCCGGGGACAGGGGAGTATCTATGGCTACACCTTC	CASSRGQGSIYGYTF
TRBJ1-3	-	TRBV7-6	-	TGTGCCAGCAGCCCCGACAGATCCTCTGGAAACACCATATATTTT	CASSPDRSSGNTIYF
TRBJ2-3	-	TRBV13	-	TGTGCCAGCAGCTTTTCCCCCTATGAGGGAAGCACAGATACGCAGTATTTT	CASSFSPYEGSTDTQYF
TRBJ2-2	few	TRBV28	TRBD1	TGTGCCGGACAACAGGGGGGCACCGGGGAGCTGTTTTTT	CAGQQGGTGELFF
TRBJ2-5	-	TRBV7-3	TRBD1	TGTGCCAGCAGCTTGACAGGGGCGCGAGGAGAGACCCAGTACTTC	CASSLTGARGETQYF
TRBJ2-3	-	TRBV28	TRBD2	TGTGCCAGCGCTGAGATAAGCGGGGGGGCCATGGCAGATACGCAGTATTTT	CASAEISGGAMADTQYF